This T cell receptor beta chain was sequenced for a study of T cells in Graves' hyperthyroidism and ophthalmopathy. Amplification targeted TCR beta CDR3 regions from RNA transcripts. HTBI primers drove first-round RT-PCR of the TCR CDR3. TCRdb redid the calling of the multiplex PCR reads with MiXCR, one entry per CDR3 protein. The table lists approximately 590,000 distinct CDR3 sequences, around 45% of them singletons. This clonotype was found a few times. The material sequenced was peripheral blood or thyroid tissue (not recorded which). The receptor was derived from a woman in her late teens or twenties with Graves' hyperthyroidism.

CDR3 nucleotides: TGCAGCGGTTTGTCTAGCGGTGGTTACGAGCAGTACTTC. As protein: CSGLSSGGYEQYF. The J gene is TRBJ2-7, the V gene TRBV29-1; 7 positions agree with TRBD2. Germline V lookup: CDR1 SQVTM, CDR2 ANQGSEA. This CDR3 has 13 residues. The ends lost 7 bases at V and 4 bases at J; junction bases unmatched: 10.